The 8 T cell receptor beta chains given below trace back to one sample, sequenced in a study of control samples from healthy donors and cancer patients. Measured with immunoSEQ multiplex PCR; TCRdb has only the in-frame clones, and not every one. The data contain 110,000 to 150,000 clones, around 90% of them singletons. The sequenced sample was blood. The receptors were sampled from a man aged 25 to 45 in good health.

The chain has TRBV9 and TRBJ1-3; D is ambiguous. Trimming removed 5 bases at V and 0 bases at J, with 6 bases between. Germline V gene data show CDR1 as SGDLS and CDR2 as YYNGEE. This CDR3 contains 13 residues. CDR3 in DNA: TGTGCCAGCAGTGGGAGCTCTGGAAACACCATATATTTT. Amino acid sequence: CASSGSSGNTIYF.

This sequence joins TRBV27 and TRBJ1-4; 7 bases agree with TRBD1. CDR3 length equals 17 residues. The germline gives CDR1 MNHEY, CDR2 SMNVEV (reference sequence). V lost 4 bases and J lost 0; bases outside the gene matches: 8. The CDR3 DNA follows: TGTGCCAGCAGTTACCCGACAGGGTCTGCAACTAATGAAAAACTGTTTTTT. Its protein is CASSYPTGSATNEKLFF.

The rearrangement links TRBV7-2 to TRBJ1-5; D is unclear. V lost 5 bases and J lost 1, with 6 bases in between. Germline CDR1 and CDR2: SGHTA and FQGNSA. The CDR3 spans 13 residues. CDR3 bases: TGTGCCAGCAGCGGCGACAGCAATCAGCCCCAGCATTTT. It is translated as CASSGDSNQPQHF.

The rearrangement joins TRBV7-9 to TRBJ2-3; 10 positions agree with TRBD2. The trim removed 5 bases at V and 6 bases at J, leaving 8 bases unmatched. From germline, CDR1 is SEHNR and CDR2 FQNEAQ (reference sequence). The CDR3 consists of 15 residues. CDR3 nucleotides: TGTGCCAGCAGCGCGGGACTAGCGAAGGCCGATACGCAGTATTTT. Its translation: CASSAGLAKADTQYF.

The J gene is TRBJ1-1, the V gene TRBV18, with D possibly TRBD1 on 5 matching bases. The germline gives CDR1 KGHSH, CDR2 LQKENI. Trimming left V 2 bases short and J 9 bases short, with 16 bases between. The CDR3 is 14 residues long. CDR3: CASSPTGTQGQAFF. The CDR3 DNA reads as TGTGCCAGCTCACCAACCGGGACCCAAGGACAAGCTTTCTTT.

V is TRBV19 and J is TRBJ1-2; TRBD1 aligns across 9 bases. Germline loops: CDR1 LNHDA, CDR2 SQIVND (reference sequence). CDR3 length: 17 residues. The trim removed 5 bases at V and 0 bases at J, leaving 10 bases unmatched. The CDR3 reads CASSPKDRGRANYGYTF. In DNA form, the CDR3 reads TGTGCCAGTAGTCCTAAGGACAGGGGAAGGGCTAACTATGGCTACACCTTC.

The V gene is TRBV20-1, the J gene TRBJ2-7; D is ambiguous. The CDR3 is 10 residues long. Trimming took off 5 bases at V and 4 bases at J, with 6 bases between the two ends. Germline V gene data show CDR1 as DFQATT and CDR2 as SNEGSKA (reference sequence). CDR3 in amino acids: CSADSYEQYF. CDR3 nucleotides: TGCAGTGCTGACTCATACGAGCAGTACTTC.

This chain uses TRBV14 with TRBJ2-1, with unresolved D. There are 12 residues in the CDR3. V was clipped by 0 bases and J by 7 bases, with 4 bases between them. The germline CDR1 and CDR2 sequences are SGHDN and FVKESK. In DNA, the CDR3 is TGTGCCAGCAGCCAAGAATTAAATGAGCAGTTCTTC. Amino acid sequence: CASSQELNEQFF.